This TCR beta chain was sequenced during a study of cytomegalovirus exposure and HLA in healthy donors. A note on this clone: Antigen: not known.

Study outcomes and limitations: What a later analysis reportedly showed was that an Asian-associated ancestry cluster had fewer N-insertions than the approximately 700-donor mean. Another analysis was done later, and it associated 15,000 to 20,000 TCR beta sequences with HLA alleles at 0.05 false discovery rate.

V was cut by 5 bases and J by 7 bases, with 14 bases left in between. This CDR3 has 14 residues. The germline CDR1 and CDR2 sequences are SEHNR and FQNEAQ (reference sequence). Both 60 Vbeta primers and 13 Jbeta primers went into the PCR. Method: immunoSEQ multiplex PCR; TCRdb's copy keeps in-frame clones and lacks some. The sample contains about 180,000 clones, about 80% of which appear only once. The sequence came from a woman between 50 and 59 years old in good health and CMV-seronegative. This rearrangement joins TRBV7-9 to TRBJ2-2, with a tentative D call TRBD1 (6 bases). Sample: PBMCs. CDR3 sequence (DNA): TGTGCCAGCAGCCTCAGGGGAAGTGGCGGGGAGCTGTTTTTT. Translating it yields CASSLRGSGGELFF.